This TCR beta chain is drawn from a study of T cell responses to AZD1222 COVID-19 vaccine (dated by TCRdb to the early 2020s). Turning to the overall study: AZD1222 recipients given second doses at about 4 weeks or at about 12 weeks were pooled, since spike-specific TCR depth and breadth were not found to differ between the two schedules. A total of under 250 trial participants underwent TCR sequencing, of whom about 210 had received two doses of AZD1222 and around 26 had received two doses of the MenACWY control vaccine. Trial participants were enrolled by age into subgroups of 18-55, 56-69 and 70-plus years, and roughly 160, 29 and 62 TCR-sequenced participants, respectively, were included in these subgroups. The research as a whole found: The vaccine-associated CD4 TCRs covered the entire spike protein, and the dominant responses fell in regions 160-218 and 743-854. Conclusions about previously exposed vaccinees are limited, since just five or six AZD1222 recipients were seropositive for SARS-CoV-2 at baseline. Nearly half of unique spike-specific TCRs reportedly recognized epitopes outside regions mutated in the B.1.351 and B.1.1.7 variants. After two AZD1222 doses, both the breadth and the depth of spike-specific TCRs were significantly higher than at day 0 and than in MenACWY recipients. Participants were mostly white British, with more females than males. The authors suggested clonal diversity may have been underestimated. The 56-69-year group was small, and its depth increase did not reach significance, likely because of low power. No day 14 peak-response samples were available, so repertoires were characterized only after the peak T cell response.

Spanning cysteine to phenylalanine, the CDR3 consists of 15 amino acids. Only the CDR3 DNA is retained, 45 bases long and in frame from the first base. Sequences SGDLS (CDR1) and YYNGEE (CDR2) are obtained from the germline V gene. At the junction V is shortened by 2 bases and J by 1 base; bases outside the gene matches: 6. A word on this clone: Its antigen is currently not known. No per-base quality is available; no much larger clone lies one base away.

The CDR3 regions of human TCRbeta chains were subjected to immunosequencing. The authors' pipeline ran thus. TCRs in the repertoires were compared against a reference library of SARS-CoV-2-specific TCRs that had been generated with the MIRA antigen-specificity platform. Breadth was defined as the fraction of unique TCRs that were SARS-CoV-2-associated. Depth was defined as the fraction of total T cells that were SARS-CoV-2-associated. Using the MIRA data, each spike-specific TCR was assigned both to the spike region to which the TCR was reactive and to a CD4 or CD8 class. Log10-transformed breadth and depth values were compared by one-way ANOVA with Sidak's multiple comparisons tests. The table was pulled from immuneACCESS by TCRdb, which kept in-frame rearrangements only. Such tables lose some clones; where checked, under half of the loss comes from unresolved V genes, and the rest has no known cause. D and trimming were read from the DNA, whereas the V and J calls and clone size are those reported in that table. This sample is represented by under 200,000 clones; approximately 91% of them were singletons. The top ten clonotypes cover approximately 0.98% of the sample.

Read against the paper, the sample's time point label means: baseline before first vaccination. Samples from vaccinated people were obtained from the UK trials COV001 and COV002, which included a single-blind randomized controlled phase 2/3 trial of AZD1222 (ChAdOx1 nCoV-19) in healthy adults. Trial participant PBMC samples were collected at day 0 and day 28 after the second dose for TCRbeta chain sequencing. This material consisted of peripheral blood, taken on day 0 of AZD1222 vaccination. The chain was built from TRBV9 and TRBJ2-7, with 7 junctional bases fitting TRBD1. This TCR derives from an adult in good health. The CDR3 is CASSVGDSSSYEQYF. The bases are TGTGCCAGCAGCGTCGGGGACAGTAGTTCCTACGAGCAGTACTTC. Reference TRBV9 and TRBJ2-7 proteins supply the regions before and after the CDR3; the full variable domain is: DSGVTQTPKHLITATGQRVTLRCSPRSGDLSVYWYQQSLDQGLQFLIQYYNGEERAKGNILERFSAQQFPDLHSELNLSSLELGDSALYFCASSVGDSSSYEQYFGPGTRLTVT.